This entry is about one T cell receptor beta chain. Seattle cases were enrolled at active infection and followed longitudinally. This specimen comes from a study of blood T cell repertoires in COVID-19. About the study: PBMCs, B-cell-depleted T cells, or T cells provided the cDNA or gDNA that made up the material.

Germline V gene lookup returns CDR1 PRHDT and CDR2 FYEKMQ (reference sequence). Trimming took 3 bases from V and 3 from J, leaving 10 bases between them. This CDR3 has 14 residues. Measured with immunoSEQ multiplex PCR; TCRdb has only the in-frame clones, and not every one. The sample consists of some 450,000 clones, over 85% of them appearing once. Sequenced: peripheral blood. This chain links TRBV13 with TRBJ2-3; unclear D gene. This TCR came from a man aged 18 to 30 with COVID-19, enrolled during active disease. CDR3 coding DNA: TGTGCCAGCAGCTTCGTCGGCGGTACAGATACGCAGTATTTT. Translation gives CASSFVGGTDTQYF.